This TCR beta chain was observed in a study of CD8+ T cells in alopecia areata (dated by TCRdb to 2016 to 2019). Concerning the study at large: Treated patients were enrolled in an open-label pilot trial of oral tofacitinib at 5 to 10 mg twice daily for moderate-to-severe alopecia areata. Tofacitinib was administered for 6 to 18 months, and 6 months of follow-up off drug were then conducted to assess delayed response and recurrence. The SALT score, which quantifies the percentage of affected scalp surface area, was used to measure disease severity in treated patients. In both human patients and the C3H/HeJ mouse model, the study applied high-throughput TCRbeta sequencing to look at T cell clonal expansion in alopecia areata. Human TCRbeta sequencing covered scalp tissue and sorted CD4+ and CD8+ peripheral blood T cells from patchy and totalis/universalis alopecia areata patients and healthy controls. Biopsies were taken from tofacitinib-treated patients at baseline and at 4 and 24 weeks of treatment, and a later scalp biopsy was taken in several of the tofacitinib-treated patients. Clonality in the scalp was compared among normal scalp (n=4), patchy alopecia areata scalp (n=8), and alopecia totalis/universalis scalp (n=8). RNA was extracted with the PAXgene miRNA kit for fixed scalp, the miRNeasy kit for PBMCs, and the RNeasy kit for mouse skin. immunoSEQ multiplex PCR using 35 Vbeta forward primers and 13 Jbeta reverse primers was used to amplify TCRbeta CDR3 regions.

The library was generated by the immunoSEQ multiplex PCR assay. RNA was extracted from all samples and reverse transcribed into cDNA as template for TCR sequencing. SuperScript III was used for first-strand cDNA synthesis, primed with a 2:1 mix of oligo-dT and random hexamers. A synthetic immune receptor repertoire was used to assess amplification bias, and residual bias was removed computationally. The study's processing was this. Raw reads were preprocessed to remove errors, and CDR3 was defined according to IMGT conventions as the region from the conserved cysteine to phenylalanine. Clonality was calculated as 1 minus Shannon entropy normalized by log2 of the number of productive unique TCRs. Whether scalp clones were CD4 or CD8 was inferred by matching scalp TCRbeta sequences against CD4 and CD8 repertoires sorted from blood. TCRdb carries this immuneACCESS record with in-frame sequences only. Its versions omit some clonotypes, under half of them owing to an unresolved V gene in the studies checked, with the rest unexplained. The DNA was the basis for D and trimming; V, J and clone size are from that table. The sample has approximately 120,000 clones on record, over 60% of them singletons. Of the sample, roughly 5% falls within the top ten clones.

About this clone: Its antigen target is currently unknown. No much larger clone exists at a distance of one base, and base qualities are not known.

The CDR3, cysteine through phenylalanine, is 16 amino acids long. Of the read, only the CDR3 DNA is kept; its 48 bases are in frame from base 1. CDR1 and CDR2 are read off the germline V gene as SGHTA and FQGNSA. V lost 6 bases and J lost 2 bases, and the count of bases not matched to a germline gene is 11. General findings and caveats noted by the study authors: Compared with normal scalp, lesional scalp had higher clonality and more expanded CD8+ clones, particularly in alopecia totalis/universalis, a pattern that suggests antigenic drive. TCR sequences shared between patients were less clear than in mice, possibly partly because of HLA diversity in the patient population. The treated cohort was small, with a single nonresponder, so links between baseline CD8+ expansion and response need larger studies. During tofacitinib treatment, many expanded lesional clones remained in scalp and blood, and this persistence may partly explain relapse after treatment is stopped. With tofacitinib, both scalp clonality and the number of expanded CD8+ clones among the top 100 scalp clones went down significantly. Scalp TCR repertoire analysis is complicated because resident alphabeta T cells in normal human skin are also sequenced, whereas mouse skin is dominated by gammadelta T cells.

Sample time point, as interpreted from the label and publication: roughly 27 days on oral tofacitinib. The treatment or condition label of this sample denotes: oral pan-JAK inhibitor, 5-10 mg twice daily. From alopecia areata patients, peripheral blood was collected along with lesional scalp punch biopsies. PBMCs were isolated by density centrifugation and stained for CD3, CD4 and CD8, and CD4+ and CD8+ T cells were sorted on a FACSAria. The sample consisted of CD4+ T cells sorted from blood, taken at week 4, from a patient treated with tofacitinib. This clonotype was sampled from a human donor with alopecia areata. The rearranged chain carries TRBV7-2 and TRBJ2-3; 7 bases in the junction line up with TRBD2. The CDR3 region reads CASSLLRLANTDTQYF. The bases are TGTGCCAGCAGTTTACTAAGACTAGCTAACACAGATACGCAGTATTTT. Reference TRBV7-2 and TRBJ2-3 proteins supply the regions before and after the CDR3; the full variable domain is: GAGVSQSPSNKVTEKGKDVELRCDPISGHTALYWYRQSLGQGLEFLIYFQGNSAPDKSGLPSDRFSAERTGGSVSTLTIQRTQQEDSAVYLCASSLLRLANTDTQYFGPGTRLTVL.